The next 10 T cell receptor beta chains were all read from a single sample in a study of PD-1 blockade in classical Hodgkin lymphoma (dated by TCRdb to 2018 to 2020). The receptor library was made with the immunoSEQ multiplex PCR assay. Entries here come from immuneACCESS through TCRdb and include only in-frame sequences with V and J called. Some clones fail to appear in such tables; in the studies checked, an unresolved V gene covers under half of the shortfall, and the cause of the remainder is unknown. The sample table holds 21,000 or so clones, of which over 65% were seen once. The top ten clonotypes cover 20% to 25% of the sample. Reading the label with the study, this specimen's time point is: cycle 1 day 1 (C1D1), immediately before nivolumab initiation. Relapse after autologous stem cell transplantation had occurred in all trial patients, and cohorts A, B and C were distinguished by prior brentuximab vedotin exposure.

This specimen was peripheral blood mononuclear cells (PBMCs), taken at baseline. These receptors originate from a human donor with classical Hodgkin lymphoma.

The chain is built from TRBV30 and TRBJ2-7; tentatively, D is TRBD1 (6 bases). The CDR3 runs 13 residues. Between the trimmed V and J ends, which lost 1 base and 0 bases, there was a span of 7 bases. Germline CDR1 reads GTSNPN; CDR2 reads SVGIG (reference sequence). The CDR3 is CAWSADSSYEQYF. CDR3 coding DNA: TGTGCCTGGAGTGCGGACAGCTCCTACGAGCAGTACTTC.

The gene calls are TRBV4-2 and TRBJ2-7; no clear D. Germline V CDR1 and CDR2: LGHNA, YNFKEQ. V lost 1 base to trimming and J lost 12 bases, with 13 bases between them. CDR3 length: 12 amino acids. CDR3: CASSQGNIRLYF. The CDR3 DNA is TGTGCCAGCAGCCAAGGAAATATTCGACTGTACTTC.

The rearrangement links TRBV25-1 to TRBJ1-4; D is possibly TRBD1 (6 bases). Germline V gene sequence: CDR1 MGHDK, CDR2 SYGVNS. The CDR3 extends over 17 amino acids. Trimming left V 4 bases short and J 0 bases short, with 15 bases between. CDR3 sequence: CASSAVGQISTNEKLFF. CDR3 nucleotides: TGTGCCAGCAGTGCGGTCGGACAGATTTCAACTAATGAAAAACTGTTTTTT.

The V and J genes are TRBV9 and TRBJ1-6; a possible D gene is TRBD1 (5 bases). The CDR3 loop spans 13 amino acids. Trimming cost V 4 bases and J 6 bases, with 8 bases left between them. Germline V gives CDR1 SGDLS, CDR2 YYNGEE. CDR3 protein: CASSQQVNSPLHF. For the CDR3, the DNA is TGTGCCAGCAGCCAACAGGTTAATTCACCCCTCCACTTT.

In its sample, this clone ranks as medium-sized. The V call is TRBV28, the J call TRBJ2-7; the D call may be TRBD1 or TRBD2 (5 bases each). Trimming took 6 bases from V and 3 from J, leaving 15 bases between them. CDR3 length equals 14 residues. Germline CDR1 is MDHEN and CDR2 is SYDVKM. The CDR3 nucleotides are TGTGCCAGCAGATCGCAGGGACCAAACTACGAGCAGTACTTC. It yields the protein CASRSQGPNYEQYF.

The rearrangement links TRBV7-6 to TRBJ1-5; D remains ambiguous. V was shortened by 5 bases and J by 1 base, with 18 bases between the two germline ends. The CDR3 covers 17 residues. CDR1 SGHVS and CDR2 FNYEAQ come from the germline V gene. The CDR3: CASSLNVYGGSNQPQHF. The CDR3 DNA reads TGTGCCAGCAGCCTGAACGTCTACGGAGGGAGCAATCAGCCCCAGCATTTT.

This chain connects TRBV10-3 to TRBJ2-1; TRBD2 matches 13 bases. With 6 bases clipped from V and 4 bases from J, the junction kept 12 bases outside the gene matches. CDR1 is ENHRY and CDR2 is SYGVKD in the germline V gene. The CDR3 runs to 18 residues. CDR3: CAISLTSGGTKGYNEQFF. The CDR3 nucleotides are TGTGCCATCAGCCTGACTAGCGGGGGGACTAAGGGTTACAATGAGCAGTTCTTC.

The J gene is TRBJ2-3, the V gene TRBV15; D gene unclear. The germline V gene encodes CDR1 LNHNV and CDR2 YYDKDF (reference sequence). This CDR3 is built from 14 residues. The germline V and J ends were trimmed by 5 bases and 6 bases, with 15 bases remaining between them. The CDR3 here is CATSVAAQRDTQYF. The CDR3, as DNA: TGTGCCACCAGCGTGGCAGCGCAAAGGGATACGCAGTATTTT.

The chain links TRBV6-5 to TRBJ2-5; unclear D gene. The ends were cut back, 3 bases at V and 11 bases at J, with 16 bases in the middle. Looked up from germline, CDR1 is MNHEY and CDR2 is SVGAGI. This CDR3 has 13 amino acids. This CDR3 is CASSYLGSVQQYF. CDR3 DNA sequence: TGTGCCAGCAGTTATTTGGGTTCGGTTCAGCAGTACTTC.

The rearrangement joins TRBV6-1 to TRBJ1-5, with D unresolved. Germline V gene lookup returns CDR1 MNHNS and CDR2 SASEGT. V lost 4 bases and J lost 4, with 11 bases in between. The CDR3 totals 14 residues. The CDR3 sequence is CASSVEPQNQPQHF. The CDR3 DNA reads TGTGCCAGCAGTGTGGAGCCTCAAAATCAGCCCCAGCATTTT.